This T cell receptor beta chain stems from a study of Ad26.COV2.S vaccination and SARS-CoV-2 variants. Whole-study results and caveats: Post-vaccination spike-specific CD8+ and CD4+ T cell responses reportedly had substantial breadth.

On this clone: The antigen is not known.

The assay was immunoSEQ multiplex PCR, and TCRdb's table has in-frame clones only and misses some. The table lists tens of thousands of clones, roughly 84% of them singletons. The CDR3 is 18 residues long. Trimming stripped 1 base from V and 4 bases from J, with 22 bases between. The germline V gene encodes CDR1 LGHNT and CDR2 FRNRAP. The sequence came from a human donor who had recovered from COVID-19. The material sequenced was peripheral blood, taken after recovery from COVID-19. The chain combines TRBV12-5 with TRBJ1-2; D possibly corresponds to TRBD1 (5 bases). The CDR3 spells CASGLGDFDLSSPYGYTF. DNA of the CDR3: TGTGCTAGTGGTTTGGGGGACTTCGATTTAAGTAGTCCCTATGGCTACACCTTC.